Sequencing of this T cell receptor (beta chain) was carried out in a study of blood T cell repertoires in COVID-19 (dated by TCRdb to the early 2020s). Study-level background: Samples from collaborators originated in the United States, Italy and Spain and spanned both the acute and convalescent phases of COVID-19. The material from the prospective study consisted of cDNA or gDNA derived from T cells, B-cell-depleted T cells, or PBMCs. Subjects who had been exposed to COVID-19, were actively infected with it, or had recovered from it provided the deeply sampled blood TCRbeta repertoires that made up the dataset. The repertoires were released in a freely available public database meant as a resource for research on the immune response to SARS-CoV-2. Samples were obtained from the ongoing ImmuneRACE study (first 160 participants) and from roughly 1,300 subjects provided by 6 global collaborators. The sample metadata nearly always contained a de-identified subject ID, COVID-19 status, age in years and sex. HLA class I and class II types, where available, came from metadata supplied by the sample provider rather than from assay-based typing. What the research found in general, with its limitations: The quantity of clinical and demographic metadata differed by source and by participant and was supplied without curation.

Samples from volunteer blood donors who had recovered from COVID-19 were contributed by a second Seattle source. Each collaborating institution followed its own protocols to collect whole blood in K2EDTA tubes. For TCRbeta analysis, collaborator samples were shipped as frozen whole blood, as isolated PBMCs, or as DNA extracted from either sample type. TCRbeta CDR3 regions were amplified from genomic DNA by means of the immunoSEQ Assay, a bias-controlled multiplex PCR. The authors' analysis ran thus. The number of nucleated cells in each sample was estimated from the amplification of reference gene primers within the assay. To quantify the absolute abundance of each unique TCRbeta CDR3 rearrangement, sequence reads were collapsed and filtered. For each sample, productive Simpson clonality was calculated as the square root of Simpson's diversity index over productive rearrangements. TCRdb re-hosts the immuneACCESS table, in-frame sequences only. Its copies lack some clones; in the studies checked, an unresolved V gene accounts for under half of them, and the cause for the rest is not known. V and J calls and clone size come straight from that table; D and trimming were deduced from the DNA. This sample has 200,000 to 250,000 clones in its table, and around nine tenths of those were observed once. The ten most abundant clones make up roughly 12% of the sample.

For this clone: This receptor's antigen is unknown. Base qualities are missing; no much larger clone stands one base away.

Sequencing used peripheral blood. The source of this sequence is a woman aged 18-29 years who had recovered from COVID-19.

The nucleotides are TGTGCCAGCAGCTTTGGAGGGAGCACCATCACAGATACGCAGTATTTT. This encodes CASSFGGSTITDTQYF. Recombination linked TRBV7-2 to TRBJ2-3; possibly the D gene is TRBD2, per 6 matching bases. Sequences SGHTA (CDR1) and FQGNSA (CDR2) are obtained from the germline V gene. The CDR3 numbers 16 residues from cysteine through phenylalanine. Here the CDR3 DNA is all that survives: 48 bases in frame from base 1. V is reduced by 3 bases and J by 2 bases, leaving a spacing of 15 bases between them.